This entry lists 5 T cell receptor beta chains sequenced from one sample in a study of beta chain features in type 1 diabetes. Expressed TCRB transcripts were sequenced after all isolated RNA was converted to cDNA. TCRdb's copy holds only in-frame clones and misses some; the assay was immunoSEQ multiplex PCR. Of about 900,000 clones in the sample, 15% to 20% were seen once. Sequenced: naive CD4+ T cells from blood. These receptors originate from a woman aged 18-35 years in good health.

The chain links TRBV29-1 to TRBJ1-5, with 9 nucleotides matching TRBD1. The germline CDR1 and CDR2 sequences are SQVTM and ANQGSEA. V was pared by 4 bases and J by 8 bases, with 3 bases of the junction left unmatched. The CDR3 length is 12 residues. CDR3 DNA: TGCAGCGTTGGAGGACAGGGGAAGCCCCAGCATTTT. Amino acid sequence: CSVGGQGKPQHF.

This chain connects TRBV5-4 to TRBJ2-5, with D tentatively TRBD2 (6 bases). The CDR3 covers 14 residues. Deletions cut 3 bases from V and 4 bases from J, with 13 bases between. Germline CDR1 and CDR2: SGHNT and YYREEE (reference sequence). CDR3 DNA: TGTGCCAGCAGCTCCACGACTAGTTCAGAGACCCAGTACTTC. Amino acids: CASSSTTSSETQYF. The variable domain in full, with the rest retrieved from reference TRBV5-4 and TRBJ2-5, is ETGVTQSPTHLIKTRGQQVTLRCSSQSGHNTVSWYQQALGQGPQFIFQYYREEENGRGNFPPRFSGLQFPNYSSELNVNALELDDSALYLCASSSTTSSETQYFGPGTRLLVL.

V and J are TRBV9 and TRBJ2-1, with 7 bases matching TRBD2. Germline V CDR1 and CDR2: SGDLS, YYNGEE. The CDR3 sequence is 13 residues long. V dropped 3 bases and J dropped 8; count of bases not matched to a gene: 5. The CDR3 coding sequence is TGTGCCAGCAGCGCCAGACTAGCCCATGAGCAGTTCTTC. It specifies CASSARLAHEQFF.

V is TRBV19 and J is TRBJ2-6, with D unresolved. The V and J ends lost 5 bases and 0 bases respectively, with 8 bases between them. The CDR3 contains 15 residues. CDR1 and CDR2 (germline): LNHDA, SQIVND (reference sequence). CDR3 DNA: TGTGCCAGTAGTTACGGGCTCTCTGGGGCCAACGTCCTGACTTTC. It encodes CASSYGLSGANVLTF.

This clone was observed many times. The CDR3 spells CASGAYNEQFF. The CDR3 DNA is TGTGCCAGCGGGGCCTACAATGAGCAGTTCTTC. The gene calls are TRBV14 and TRBJ2-1; D is unresolved. V was clipped by 8 bases and J by 2 bases, with 4 bases between them. CDR1 is SGHDN and CDR2 is FVKESK in the germline V gene. The CDR3 length is 11 residues.